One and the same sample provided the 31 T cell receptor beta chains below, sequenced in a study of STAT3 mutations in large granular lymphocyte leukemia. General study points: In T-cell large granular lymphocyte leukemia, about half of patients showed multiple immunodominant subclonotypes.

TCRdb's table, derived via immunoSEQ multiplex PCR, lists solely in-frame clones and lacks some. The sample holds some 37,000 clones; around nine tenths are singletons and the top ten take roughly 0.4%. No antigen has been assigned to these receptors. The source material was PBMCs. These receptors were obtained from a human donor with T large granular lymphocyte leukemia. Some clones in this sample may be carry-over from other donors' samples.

The CDR3, as DNA: TGTGCCACATCGGCTGGGGCCAACGTCCTGACTTTC. Amino acids: CATSAGANVLTF. The genes are TRBV5-5 and TRBJ2-6; D is undetermined. V lost 9 bases and J lost 2, with 6 bases in between. The CDR3 totals 12 residues. Per germline, CDR1 SGHKS and CDR2 YYEKEE (reference sequence).

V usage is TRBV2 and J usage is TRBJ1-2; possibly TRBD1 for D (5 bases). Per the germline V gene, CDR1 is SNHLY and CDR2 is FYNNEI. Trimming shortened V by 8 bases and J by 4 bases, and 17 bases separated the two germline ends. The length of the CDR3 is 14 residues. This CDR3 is CASGWKQGLYGYTF. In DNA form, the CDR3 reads TGTGCCAGCGGATGGAAGCAGGGCCTCTATGGCTACACCTTC.

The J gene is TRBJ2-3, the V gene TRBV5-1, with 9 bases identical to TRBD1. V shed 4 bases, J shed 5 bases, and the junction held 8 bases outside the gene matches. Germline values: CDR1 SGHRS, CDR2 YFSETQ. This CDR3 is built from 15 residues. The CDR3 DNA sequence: TGCGCCAGCAGCGACGACAGGGGGAGTGGAGATACGCAGTATTTT. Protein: CASSDDRGSGDTQYF.

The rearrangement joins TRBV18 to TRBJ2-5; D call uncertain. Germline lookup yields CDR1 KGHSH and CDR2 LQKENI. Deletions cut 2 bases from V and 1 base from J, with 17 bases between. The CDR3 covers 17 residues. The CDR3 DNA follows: TGTGCCAGCTCACCAATAGGACCCACCAGTTCCCAAGAGACCCAGTACTTC. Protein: CASSPIGPTSSQETQYF.

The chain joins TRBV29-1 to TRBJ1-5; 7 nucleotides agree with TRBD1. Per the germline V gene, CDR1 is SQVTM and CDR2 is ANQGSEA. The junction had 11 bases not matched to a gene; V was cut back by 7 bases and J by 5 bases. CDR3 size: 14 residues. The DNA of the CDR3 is TGCAGCGCTTCCGGGACAGACCCAGATCAGCCCCAGCATTTT. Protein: CSASGTDPDQPQHF.

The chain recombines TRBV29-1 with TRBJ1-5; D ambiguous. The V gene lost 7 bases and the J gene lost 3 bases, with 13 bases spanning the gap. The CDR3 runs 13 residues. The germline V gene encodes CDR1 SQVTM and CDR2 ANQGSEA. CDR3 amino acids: CSAALGSNQPQHF. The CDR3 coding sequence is TGCAGCGCCGCTCTGGGTTCCAATCAGCCCCAGCATTTT.

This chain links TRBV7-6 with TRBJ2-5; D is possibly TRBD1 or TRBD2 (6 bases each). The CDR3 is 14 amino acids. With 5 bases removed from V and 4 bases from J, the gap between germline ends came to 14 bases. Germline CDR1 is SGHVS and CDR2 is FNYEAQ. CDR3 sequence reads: CASSLYEGGETQYF. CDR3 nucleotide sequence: TGTGCCAGCAGCCTTTACGAGGGGGGAGAGACCCAGTACTTC.

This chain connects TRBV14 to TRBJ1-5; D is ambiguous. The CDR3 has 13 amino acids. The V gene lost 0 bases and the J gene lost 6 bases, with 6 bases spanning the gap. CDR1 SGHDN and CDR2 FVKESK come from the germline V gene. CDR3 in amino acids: CASSQEVGQPQHF. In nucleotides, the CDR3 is TGTGCCAGCAGCCAAGAAGTTGGTCAGCCCCAGCATTTT.

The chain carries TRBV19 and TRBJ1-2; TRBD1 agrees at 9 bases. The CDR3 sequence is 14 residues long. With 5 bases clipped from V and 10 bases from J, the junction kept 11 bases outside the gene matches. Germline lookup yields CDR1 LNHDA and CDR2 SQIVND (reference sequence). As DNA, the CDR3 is TGTGCCAGTAGTGTGGACAGGGGAGGAGGATTCTACACCTTC. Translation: CASSVDRGGGFYTF. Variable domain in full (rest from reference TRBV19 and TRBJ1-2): DGGITQSPKYLFRKEGQNVTLSCEQNLNHDAMYWYRQDPGQGLRLIYYSQIVNDFQKGDIAEGYSVSREKKESFPLTVTSAQKNPTAFYLCASSVDRGGGFYTFGSGTRLTVV.

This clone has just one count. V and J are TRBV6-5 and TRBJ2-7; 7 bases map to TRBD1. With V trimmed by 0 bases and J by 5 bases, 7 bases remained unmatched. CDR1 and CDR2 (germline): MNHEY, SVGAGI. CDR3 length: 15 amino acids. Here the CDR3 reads CASSYSILGGNEQYF. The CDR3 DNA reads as TGTGCCAGCAGTTACTCGATCCTAGGGGGCAACGAGCAGTACTTC.

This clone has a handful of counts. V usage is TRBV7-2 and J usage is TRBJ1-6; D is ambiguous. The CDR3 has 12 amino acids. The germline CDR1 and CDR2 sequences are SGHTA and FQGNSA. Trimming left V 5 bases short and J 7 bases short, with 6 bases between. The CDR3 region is CASSPANSPLHF. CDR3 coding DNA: TGTGCCAGCAGCCCAGCGAATTCACCCCTCCACTTT.

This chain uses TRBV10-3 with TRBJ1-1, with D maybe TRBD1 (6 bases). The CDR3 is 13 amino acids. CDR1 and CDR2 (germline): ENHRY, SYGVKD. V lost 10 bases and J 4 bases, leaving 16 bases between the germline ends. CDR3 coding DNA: TGTGCCAGCGCTAAAGGGGGTCCCACTGAAGCTTTCTTT. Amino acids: CASAKGGPTEAFF.

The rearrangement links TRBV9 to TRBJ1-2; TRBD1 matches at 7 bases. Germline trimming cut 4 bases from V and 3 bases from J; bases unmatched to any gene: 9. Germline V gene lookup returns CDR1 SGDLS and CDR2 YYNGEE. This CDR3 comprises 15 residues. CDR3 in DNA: TGTGCCAGCAGCCTCCAGGGACAGAACTACTATGGCTACACCTTC. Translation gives CASSLQGQNYYGYTF.

CDR3 in amino acids: CASSIGRANTEAFF. Written as DNA, the CDR3 is TGTGCCAGTAGTATAGGTAGAGCGAACACTGAAGCTTTCTTT. V usage is TRBV19 and J usage is TRBJ1-1; D is uncertain. Trimming cost V 1 base and J 1 base, with 7 bases left between them. This CDR3 spans 14 amino acids. CDR1 is LNHDA and CDR2 is SQIVND in the germline V gene (reference sequence).

The CDR3 nucleotides read TGCGCCAGCAGCCACGGGTTATCGAGCAATCAGCCCCAGCATTTT. This translates into CASSHGLSSNQPQHF. This chain connects TRBV4-1 to TRBJ1-5, with D unclear. The germline gives CDR1 MGHRA, CDR2 YSYEKL. CDR3 size: 15 residues. Deletions cut 3 bases from V and 1 base from J, with 10 bases between.

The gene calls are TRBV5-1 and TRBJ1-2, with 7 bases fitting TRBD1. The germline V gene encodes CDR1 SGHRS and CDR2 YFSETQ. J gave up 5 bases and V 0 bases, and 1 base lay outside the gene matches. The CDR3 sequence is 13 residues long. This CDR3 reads CASSLDRGYGYTF. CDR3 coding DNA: TGCGCCAGCAGCTTGGACAGGGGTTATGGCTACACCTTC.

As DNA, the CDR3 is TGTGCCAGCAGTTACCCGAACAACAGGGGGACCGGGGAGCTGTTTTTT. This encodes CASSYPNNRGTGELFF. The genes are TRBV6-6 and TRBJ2-2; 8 bases are a match to TRBD1. Germline V gives CDR1 MNHNY, CDR2 SVGAGI (reference sequence). This CDR3 spans 16 amino acids. J gave up 5 bases and V 2 bases, and 7 bases lay outside the gene matches.

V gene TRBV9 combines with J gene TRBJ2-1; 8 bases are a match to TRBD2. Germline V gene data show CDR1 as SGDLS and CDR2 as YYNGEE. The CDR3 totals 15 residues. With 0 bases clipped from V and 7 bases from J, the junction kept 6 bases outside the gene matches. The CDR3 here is CASSVEGTSMNEQFF. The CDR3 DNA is TGTGCCAGCAGCGTAGAGGGGACTAGTATGAATGAGCAGTTCTTC.

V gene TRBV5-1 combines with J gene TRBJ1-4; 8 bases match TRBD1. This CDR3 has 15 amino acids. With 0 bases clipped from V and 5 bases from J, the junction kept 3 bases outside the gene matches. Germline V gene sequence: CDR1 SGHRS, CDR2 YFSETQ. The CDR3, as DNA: TGCGCCAGCAGCTTGGTGGGGACAGGCAATGAAAAACTGTTTTTT. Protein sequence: CASSLVGTGNEKLFF.

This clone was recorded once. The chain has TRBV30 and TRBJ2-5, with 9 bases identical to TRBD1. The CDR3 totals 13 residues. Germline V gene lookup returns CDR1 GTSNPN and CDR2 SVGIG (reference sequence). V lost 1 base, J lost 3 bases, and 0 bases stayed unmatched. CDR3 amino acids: CAWSGTGEETQYF. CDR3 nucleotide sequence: TGTGCCTGGAGTGGGACAGGGGAAGAGACCCAGTACTTC.

CDR3 coding DNA: TGCGCCAGCAGCCAGGGCGCTGGGGGTATTAATGAAAAACTGTTTTTT. It translates to CASSQGAGGINEKLFF. The chain couples TRBV5-1 to TRBJ1-4; possibly TRBD1 for D (5 bases). V lost 4 bases to trimming and J lost 4 bases, with 17 bases between them. The CDR3 length is 16 residues. Germline lookup yields CDR1 SGHRS and CDR2 YFSETQ.

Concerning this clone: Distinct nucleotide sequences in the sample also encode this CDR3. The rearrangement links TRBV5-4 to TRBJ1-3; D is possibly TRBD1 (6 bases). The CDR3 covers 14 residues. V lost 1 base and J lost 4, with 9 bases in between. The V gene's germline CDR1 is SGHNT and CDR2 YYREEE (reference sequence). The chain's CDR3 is CASSLQGPGNTIYF. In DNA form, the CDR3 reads TGTGCCAGCAGCTTGCAGGGGCCGGGAAACACCATATATTTT.

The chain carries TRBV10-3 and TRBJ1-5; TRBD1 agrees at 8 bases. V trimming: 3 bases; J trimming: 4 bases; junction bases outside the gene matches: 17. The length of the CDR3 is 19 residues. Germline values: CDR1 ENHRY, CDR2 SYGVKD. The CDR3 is CAISDSGTGFLGGNQPQHF. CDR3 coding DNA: TGTGCCATCAGTGACTCCGGGACAGGTTTTTTAGGGGGAAATCAGCCCCAGCATTTT.

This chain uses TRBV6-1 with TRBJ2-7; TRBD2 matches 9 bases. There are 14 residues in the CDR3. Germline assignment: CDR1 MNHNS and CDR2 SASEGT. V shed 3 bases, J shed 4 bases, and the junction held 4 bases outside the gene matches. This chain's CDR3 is CASSDIAGAYEQYV. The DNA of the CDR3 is TGTGCCAGCAGTGACATAGCGGGGGCATACGAGCAGTACGTC.

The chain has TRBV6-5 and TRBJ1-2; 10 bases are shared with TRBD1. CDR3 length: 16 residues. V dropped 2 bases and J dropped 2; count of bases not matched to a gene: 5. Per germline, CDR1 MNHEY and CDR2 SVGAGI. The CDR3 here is CASSYQSGQGNYGYTF. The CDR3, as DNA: TGTGCCAGCAGTTACCAATCGGGACAGGGGAACTATGGCTACACCTTC.

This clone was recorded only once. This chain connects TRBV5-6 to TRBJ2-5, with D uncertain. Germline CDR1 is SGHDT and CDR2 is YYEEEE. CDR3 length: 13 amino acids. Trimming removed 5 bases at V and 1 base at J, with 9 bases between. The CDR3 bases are TGTGCCAGCAGGCGAGAAGTCCAAGAGACCCAGTACTTC. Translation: CASRREVQETQYF.

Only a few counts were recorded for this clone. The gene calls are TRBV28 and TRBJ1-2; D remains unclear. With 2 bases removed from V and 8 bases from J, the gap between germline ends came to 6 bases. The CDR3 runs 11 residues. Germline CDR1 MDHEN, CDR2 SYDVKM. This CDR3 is CASSLPSGYTF. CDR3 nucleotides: TGTGCCAGCAGTTTACCCTCAGGCTACACCTTC.

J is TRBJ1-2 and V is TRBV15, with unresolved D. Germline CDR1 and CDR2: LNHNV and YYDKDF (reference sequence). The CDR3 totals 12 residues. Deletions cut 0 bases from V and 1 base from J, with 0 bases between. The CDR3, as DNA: TGTGCCACCAGCAGAGATAACTATGGCTACACCTTC. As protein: CATSRDNYGYTF.

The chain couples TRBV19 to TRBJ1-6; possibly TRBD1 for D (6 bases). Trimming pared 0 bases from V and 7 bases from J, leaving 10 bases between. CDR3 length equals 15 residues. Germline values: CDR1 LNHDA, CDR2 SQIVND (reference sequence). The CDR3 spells CASSIERRGNSPLHF. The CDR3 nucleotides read TGTGCCAGTAGTATAGAGAGGAGGGGGAATTCACCCCTCCACTTT.

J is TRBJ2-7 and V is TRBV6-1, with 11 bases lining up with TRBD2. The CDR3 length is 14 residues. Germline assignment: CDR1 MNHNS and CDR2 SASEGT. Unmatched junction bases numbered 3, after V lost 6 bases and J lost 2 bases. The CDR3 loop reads CASRVAGGTYEQYV. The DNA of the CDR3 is TGTGCCAGCAGAGTAGCGGGGGGGACCTACGAGCAGTACGTC.

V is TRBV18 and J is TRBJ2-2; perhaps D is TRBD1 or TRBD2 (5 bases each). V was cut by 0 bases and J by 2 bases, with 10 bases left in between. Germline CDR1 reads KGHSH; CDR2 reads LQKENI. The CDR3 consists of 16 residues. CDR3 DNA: TGTGCCAGCTCACCACCGACGGGGCGTAACACCGGGGAGCTGTTTTTT. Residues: CASSPPTGRNTGELFF.